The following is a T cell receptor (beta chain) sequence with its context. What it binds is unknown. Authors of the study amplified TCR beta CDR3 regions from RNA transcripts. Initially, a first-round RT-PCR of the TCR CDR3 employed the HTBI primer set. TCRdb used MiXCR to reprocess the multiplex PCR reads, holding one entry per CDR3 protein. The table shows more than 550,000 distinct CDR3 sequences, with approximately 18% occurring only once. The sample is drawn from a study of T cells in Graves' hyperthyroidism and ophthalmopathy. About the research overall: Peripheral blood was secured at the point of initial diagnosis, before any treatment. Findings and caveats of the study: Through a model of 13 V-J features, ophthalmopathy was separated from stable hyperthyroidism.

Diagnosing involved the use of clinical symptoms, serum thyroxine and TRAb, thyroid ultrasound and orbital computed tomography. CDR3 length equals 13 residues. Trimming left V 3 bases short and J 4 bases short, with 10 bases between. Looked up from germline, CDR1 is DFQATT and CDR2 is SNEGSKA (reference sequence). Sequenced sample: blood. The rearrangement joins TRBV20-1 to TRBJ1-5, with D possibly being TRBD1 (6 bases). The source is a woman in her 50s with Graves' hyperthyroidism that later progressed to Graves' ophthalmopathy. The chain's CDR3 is CSASGQRNQPQHF. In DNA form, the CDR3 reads TGCAGTGCTAGTGGACAGCGGAATCAGCCCCAGCATTTT.